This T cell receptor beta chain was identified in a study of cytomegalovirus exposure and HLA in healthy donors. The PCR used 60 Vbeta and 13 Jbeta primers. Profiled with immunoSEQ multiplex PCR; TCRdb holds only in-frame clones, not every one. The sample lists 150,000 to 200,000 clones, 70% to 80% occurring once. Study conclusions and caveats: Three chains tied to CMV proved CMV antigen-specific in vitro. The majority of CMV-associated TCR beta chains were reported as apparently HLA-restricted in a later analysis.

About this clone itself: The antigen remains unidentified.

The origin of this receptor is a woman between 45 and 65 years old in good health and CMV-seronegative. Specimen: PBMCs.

The CDR3 region is CASSPPGQGFRTLHF. The CDR3 DNA sequence: TGTGCCAGTAGTCCCCCGGGACAGGGGTTCAGGACCCTCCACTTT. This chain uses TRBV19 with TRBJ1-6; 10 bases match TRBD1. The CDR3 totals 15 residues. J lost 14 bases, V lost 5 bases, and 12 bases had no gene match. The V gene's germline CDR1 is LNHDA and CDR2 SQIVND (reference sequence).